This T cell receptor beta chain was captured by sequencing in a study of cytomegalovirus exposure and HLA in healthy donors. 13 Jbeta primers and 60 Vbeta primers were used for the PCR. The assay was immunoSEQ multiplex PCR, and TCRdb's table has in-frame clones only and misses some. The sample lists over 150,000 clones, 80% to 85% occurring once. V was pared by 1 base and J by 2 bases, with 8 bases between. In germline, CDR1 is SGHTA, CDR2 FQGNSA. The length of the CDR3 is 14 residues. The TCR originated in a boy aged 2 to 10 in good health and CMV-seronegative. The rearrangement joins TRBV7-2 to TRBJ1-1; the D gene is possibly TRBD1 (6 bases). What was sequenced was PBMCs. CDR3 sequence (DNA): TGTGCCAGCAGCTTAGTAGGGGGTAACACTGAAGCTTTCTTT. This translates into CASSLVGGNTEAFF.